This is a list of T cell receptor beta chains from one sample in a study of beta chain features in type 1 diabetes. The data were produced by immunoSEQ multiplex PCR, yet TCRdb's version contains in-frame clones alone and is incomplete. The data show about half a million clones, approximately 10% seen once. The sequenced sample consisted of naive CD4+ T cells from blood. The receptors shown here come from a woman younger than 35 in good health. Both conserved end residues are part of each CDR3. Each record gives: D gene, J gene, V gene, CDR3 protein. A D gene is named only where the DNA matches it firmly.

TRBD1 TRBJ1-2 TRBV5-1 CASSEQLPGQKYGYTF
. TRBJ2-3 TRBV6-6 CASSYGTGTDTQYF
. TRBJ1-1 TRBV21-1 CASSKDGHKNTEAFF
. TRBJ2-5 TRBV7-2 CASSQLAAKETQYF
. TRBJ2-5 TRBV4-2 CASSQPDRNQETQYF
TRBD1 TRBJ2-6 TRBV25-1 CASSGQGATGANVLTF
TRBD1 TRBJ2-7 TRBV7-9 CASSRIGQAYEQYF
. TRBJ1-6 TRBV28 CASSLEGFSYNSPLHF
. TRBJ1-2 TRBV7-9 CASSLTPRTAGYTF
. TRBJ2-1 TRBV18 CASSPAVSSYNEQFF
TRBD2 TRBJ2-1 TRBV28 CASSETSGGFREQFF
. TRBJ1-4 TRBV14 CASSRQLSDEKLFF
TRBD1 TRBJ2-5 TRBV18 CASSPTRDSMYF
. TRBJ1-5 TRBV6-1 CASRGLISNQPQHF
TRBD2 TRBJ2-7 TRBV7-2 CASSRLAGQYEQYF
. TRBJ2-5 TRBV13 CASSLGPPPGGETQYF
. TRBJ1-4 TRBV4-1 CASSQDRRRGNEKLFF
TRBD1 TRBJ1-2 TRBV29-1 CSVDLSRGGQGNYGYTF
. TRBJ1-2 TRBV9 CASSRDILNGYTF
. TRBJ2-5 TRBV10-3 CAISPGAQETQYF
. TRBJ2-3 TRBV6-5 CASSYSGARADTQYF
. TRBJ2-1 TRBV11-2 CASSPTVRSYNEQFF
. TRBJ1-2 TRBV4-3 CASSSLPRRGYTF
. TRBJ1-1 TRBV7-8 CASSLVLGGRTEAFF
. TRBJ2-5 TRBV7-2 CASNPSTDQETQYF
TRBD1 TRBJ2-5 TRBV7-9 CASSPGTVMGETQYF
TRBD1 TRBJ1-4 TRBV30 CAWSLAGGNEKLFF
TRBD2 TRBJ2-1 TRBV28 CASNSGGYSYNEQFF
. TRBJ2-7 TRBV4-2 CASSPESSVRAYEQYF
TRBD1 TRBJ2-1 TRBV9 CASSPRQGDHNEQFF
. TRBJ2-5 TRBV29-1 CSVLTRMQTQYF
TRBD2 TRBJ2-3 TRBV25-1 CASSARTSGTSTDTQYF
. TRBJ1-2 TRBV15 CATSRPPNYGYTF
. TRBJ2-6 TRBV5-1 CASRLTGSGANVLTF
TRBD1 TRBJ1-2 TRBV27 CASRSPGQGHGYTF
. TRBJ2-4 TRBV30 CAWSTAPGIQYF
TRBD1 TRBJ2-1 TRBV28 CASNDRGTGGRNEQFF
TRBD1 TRBJ2-5 TRBV23-1 CASSLGTGETQYF
TRBD1 TRBJ1-1 TRBV23-1 CASSPSGTALGEAFF
. TRBJ1-2 TRBV2 CASSDAGFIYGYTF
. TRBJ2-3 TRBV29-1 CSVEGVGAEDTDTQYF